This T cell receptor (beta chain) was sequenced during a study of radiotherapy plus CTLA-4 blockade in lung cancer. Libraries were prepared by immunoSEQ multiplex PCR; TCRdb keeps only in-frame clonotypes and omits some of them. The profile covers fewer than 40,000 clones, with under 85% appearing a single time and approximately 4.5% taken by the ten largest. Focal radiation was given together with CTLA-4 blockade (ipilimumab) to patients with chemo-refractory metastatic non-small-cell lung cancer. The CDR3 has 14 residues. Germline V CDR1 and CDR2: MNHEY, SVGAGI. V lost 6 bases to trimming and J lost 13 bases; unmatched junction nucleotides: 12. This clone appeared a single time.

The receptor was derived from a human donor with non-small cell lung cancer whose response to radiotherapy plus ipilimumab could not be evaluated. Material: peripheral blood, obtained from a patient treated with radiotherapy plus ipilimumab. The chain carries TRBV6-5 and TRBJ1-4, with 9 nucleotides matching TRBD1. The CDR3 reads CASSVQGAWGGLFF. The CDR3 nucleotides are TGTGCCAGCAGCGTACAGGGGGCCTGGGGCGGACTGTTTTTT.